The 22 T cell receptor beta chains in this list originate from one sample, sequenced in a study of T cells in Graves' hyperthyroidism and ophthalmopathy. Authors of the study amplified TCR beta CDR3 regions from RNA transcripts. First-round RT-PCR of the TCR CDR3 relied on the HTBI primer set. TCRdb ran MiXCR on the multiplex PCR reads and lists one entry per CDR3 protein. The data show over 350,000 distinct CDR3 sequences, around 15% seen once. Sequenced input: blood. These receptors were obtained from a man aged 45-65 years with Graves' ophthalmopathy.

The chain has TRBV9 and TRBJ2-7; the D gene is possibly TRBD1 (6 bases). CDR3 length: 18 residues. The germline CDR1 and CDR2 sequences are SGDLS and YYNGEE. Trimming took 3 bases from V and 6 from J, leaving 28 bases between them. Here the CDR3 reads CASSETRTSGTMIGEQYF. CDR3 in DNA: TGTGCCAGCAGCGAGACCAGGACAAGTGGGACAATGATAGGCGAGCAGTACTTC.

This clonotype was detected many times. The CDR3 loop reads CSAETGGNYGYTF. As DNA, the CDR3 is TGCAGTGCTGAAACAGGGGGGAACTATGGCTACACCTTC. The chain links TRBV20-1 to TRBJ1-2; 8 bases are a match to TRBD1. The CDR3 has 13 residues. V gave up 5 bases and J gave up 2 bases; unmatched junction bases: 4. Germline V gene data show CDR1 as DFQATT and CDR2 as SNEGSKA (reference sequence).

In this sample, this clonotype turned up many times. At one end the junction does not follow the germline gene, possibly because of a read error. The chain uses TRBV7-2 and TRBJ2-7; D gene ambiguous. From germline, CDR1 is SGHTA and CDR2 FQGNSA. The CDR3 totals 15 residues. For the CDR3, the DNA is TGTGCCAGCAGCCCCGACTCAAGTGCCTCCTCCGAGCAGTACTTC. This translates into CASSPDSSASSEQYF.

This clonotype was seen more than once but under ten times. This chain uses TRBV7-2 with TRBJ1-3, with a weak D call TRBD1 (5 bases). Trimming left V 1 base short and J 4 bases short, with 11 bases between. CDR3 length: 15 residues. CDR1 SGHTA and CDR2 FQGNSA come from the germline V gene. CDR3 DNA: TGTGCCAGCAGCTTAGGGCCAGGGTTCGGAAACACCATATATTTT. Its protein product is CASSLGPGFGNTIYF.

The genes are TRBV6-1 and TRBJ2-5; 13 positions agree with TRBD2. Germline trimming cut 10 bases from V and 7 bases from J; bases unmatched to any gene: 9. The CDR3 runs to 14 residues. CDR1 is MNHNS and CDR2 is SASEGT in the germline V gene. For the CDR3, the DNA is TGTGCCATCAAACTAGCGGGAGGGTCCGGGACCCAGTACTTC. Its translation is CAIKLAGGSGTQYF.

In this sample, this clonotype turned up many times. V and J are TRBV2 and TRBJ1-6; a weak D match, TRBD1 (5 bases). Germline CDR1 is SNHLY and CDR2 is FYNNEI. This CDR3 region has 15 residues. V was shortened by 3 bases and J by 9 bases, with 15 bases between the two germline ends. The CDR3 protein is CASSDQGPQGSPLHF. In nucleotides, the CDR3 is TGTGCCAGCAGTGATCAGGGTCCGCAGGGTTCACCCCTCCACTTT.

This clonotype was recorded at least ten times. This chain uses TRBV6-1 with TRBJ1-1; the match to TRBD1 covers 8 bases. The J segment lost 8 bases and the V segment lost 3 bases, leaving 8 bases of the junction unmatched. The CDR3 has 14 residues. Germline V gene lookup returns CDR1 MNHNS and CDR2 SASEGT. In DNA form, the CDR3 reads TGTGCCAGCAGTGAGCGAGACAGGGGCGCCGAAGCTTTCTTT. Residues: CASSERDRGAEAFF.

A few counts support this clonotype. V is TRBV25-1 and J is TRBJ1-1; 7 nucleotides align to TRBD1. V lost 2 bases and J lost 12; bases outside the gene matches: 3. The CDR3 spans 11 residues. Germline V gene lookup returns CDR1 MGHDK and CDR2 SYGVNS. As DNA, the CDR3 is TGTGCCAGCAGTGAAGCAGGGGGAACTTTCTTT. Translating gives CASSEAGGTFF.

This clonotype was seen repeatedly, ten times or more. This chain connects TRBV9 to TRBJ2-5, with 7 positions matching TRBD2. V lost 1 base to trimming and J lost 2 bases; unmatched junction nucleotides: 5. Per germline, CDR1 SGDLS and CDR2 YYNGEE. The CDR3 consists of 15 residues. The CDR3 DNA reads as TGTGCCAGCAGCGTATCTGCGGGAGCTCAAGAGACCCAGTACTTC. Amino acids: CASSVSAGAQETQYF.

This clonotype came up many times. The chain combines TRBV12-3 or TRBV12-4 with TRBJ2-7, with D perhaps matching TRBD1 (5 bases). Between the trimmed V and J ends, which lost 2 bases and 7 bases, there was a span of 9 bases. This CDR3 is built from 12 residues. Here the CDR3 reads CASSLWGREQYF. CDR3 nucleotide sequence: TGTGCCAGCAGTTTATGGGGCAGGGAGCAGTACTTC.

The genes are TRBV29-1 and TRBJ1-5, with D tentatively TRBD1 (5 bases). The CDR3 totals 14 residues. Germline V gives CDR1 SQVTM, CDR2 ANQGSEA. Trimming left V 5 bases short and J 1 base short, with 12 bases between. CDR3 sequence (DNA): TGCAGCGTTACAAACGGGGCAAGCAATCAGCCCCAGCATTTT. Translated, it gives CSVTNGASNQPQHF.

This clonotype was observed a few times. This sequence joins TRBV10-3 and TRBJ2-1, with unresolved D. V lost 4 bases and J 6 bases, leaving 4 bases between the germline ends. The CDR3 length is 11 residues. The germline CDR1 and CDR2 sequences are ENHRY and SYGVKD. CDR3 residues: CAISGLNEQFF. DNA for the CDR3: TGTGCCATCAGTGGCCTCAATGAGCAGTTCTTC.

The V gene is TRBV5-1, the J gene TRBJ2-1, with D unclear. CDR3 size: 19 residues. Trimming shortened V by 4 bases and J by 4 bases, and 27 bases separated the two germline ends. Germline values: CDR1 SGHRS, CDR2 YFSETQ. As DNA, the CDR3 is TGCGCCAGCAGCGCTGCAGTCCCGGCGGAACCCCTCTTTTACAATGAGCAGTTCTTC. Translating it yields CASSAAVPAEPLFYNEQFF.

The CDR3 reads CASSLAAITGELFF. CDR3 DNA sequence: TGTGCCAGCAGCTTAGCGGCCATTACCGGGGAGCTGTTTTTT. This chain joins TRBV7-2 and TRBJ2-2, with no clear D. Germline V gives CDR1 SGHTA, CDR2 FQGNSA. Deletions cut 0 bases from V and 5 bases from J, with 7 bases between. The CDR3 contains 14 residues.

A note on this clonotype: With a much larger clone just one base away, this may be a read error. The CDR3 protein is CASSPSGVNNEQSF. As DNA, the CDR3 is TGTGCCAGCAGCCCTAGCGGGGTTAACAATGAGCAGTCCTTC. The chain has TRBV7-9 and TRBJ2-1; 9 bases fit TRBD2. The CDR3 sequence is 14 residues long. Germline CDR1 SEHNR, CDR2 FQNEAQ (reference sequence).

The J gene is TRBJ2-3, the V gene TRBV11-2, with D perhaps matching TRBD1 (6 bases). The ends were cut back, 1 base at V and 5 bases at J, with 10 bases in the middle. CDR1 and CDR2 from the germline V gene are SGHAT and FQNNGV. The CDR3 totals 14 residues. The CDR3 loop reads CASSLAQGRDTQYF. The CDR3 nucleotides are TGTGCCAGCAGCTTAGCTCAGGGGAGAGATACGCAGTATTTT. Based on the CDR3 plus reference TRBV11-2 and TRBJ2-3, the full variable domain is EAGVAQSPRYKIIEKRQSVAFWCNPISGHATLYWYQQILGQGPKLLIQFQNNGVVDDSQLPKDRFSAERLKGVDSTLKIQPAKLEDSAVYLCASSLAQGRDTQYFGPGTRLTVL.

This clonotype has a handful of counts. V usage is TRBV7-2 and J usage is TRBJ2-7, with D perhaps TRBD2 (6 bases). V shed 2 bases and J shed 3 bases, with 17 bases lying between them. The CDR3 runs 16 residues. The germline CDR1 and CDR2 sequences are SGHTA and FQGNSA. The CDR3 loop reads CASSLTGGWGHYEQYF. In DNA, the CDR3 is TGTGCCAGCAGCTTAACTGGGGGGTGGGGCCACTACGAGCAGTACTTC.

This clonotype turned up a few times. V and J are TRBV19 and TRBJ2-1, with D possibly being TRBD1 (6 bases). The V and J ends lost 4 bases and 3 bases respectively, with 10 bases between them. CDR1 is LNHDA, CDR2 SQIVND, per germline (reference sequence). The CDR3 covers 14 residues. The CDR3 loop reads CASSTYRDYNEQFF. CDR3 bases: TGTGCCAGTAGTACGTACAGGGACTACAATGAGCAGTTCTTC.

This clonotype has a count of ten or more. The rearrangement links TRBV28 to TRBJ2-5; 8 bases are shared with TRBD2. CDR3 length equals 15 residues. After removal of 3 bases from V and 0 bases from J, the junction contained 3 bases not matched to a gene. Germline CDR1 reads MDHEN; CDR2 reads SYDVKM. The CDR3 region has the DNA TGTGCCAGCAGTTTCCAGCGGGGGCACCAAGAGACCCAGTACTTC. It is translated as CASSFQRGHQETQYF.

This clonotype was found many times. The chain couples TRBV3-1 to TRBJ2-1, with D unclear. The germline CDR1 and CDR2 sequences are LGHDT and YNNKEL (reference sequence). This CDR3 spans 17 amino acids. V lost 2 bases and J 0 bases, leaving 14 bases between the germline ends. In nucleotides, the CDR3 is TGTGCCAGCAGCCAAATGTCCCTTTGGAGCTCCTACAATGAGCAGTTCTTC. The encoded protein is CASSQMSLWSSYNEQFF.

This clonotype was picked up many times. The chain combines TRBV12-5 with TRBJ2-3, with 8 bases lining up with TRBD1. Germline V gene data show CDR1 as LGHNT and CDR2 as FRNRAP. The CDR3 sequence is 16 residues long. With 6 bases clipped from V and 1 base from J, the junction kept 9 bases outside the gene matches. CDR3 region: CASGQTLDRGTDTQYF. The CDR3 DNA follows: TGTGCTAGTGGCCAGACGTTGGACAGGGGCACAGATACGCAGTATTTT.

There are many counts of this clonotype. The genes are TRBV18 and TRBJ2-7; D may be TRBD2 (5 bases). Germline V gene sequence: CDR1 KGHSH, CDR2 LQKENI. This CDR3 has 12 residues. V dropped 1 base and J dropped 6 bases, with 7 bases sitting between them. CDR3 protein: CASSPLATEQYF. The DNA for the CDR3 is TGTGCCAGCTCACCACTAGCGACCGAGCAGTACTTC.